Listed below are T cell receptor beta chains from one sample, sequenced in a study of blood T cell repertoires in COVID-19. Sequencing used immunoSEQ multiplex PCR; TCRdb keeps in-frame clones, though not all of them. The sample shows some 97,000 clones, approximately 81% of them seen only once. Sequenced: peripheral blood. The source is a human donor in a cohort sampled during active COVID-19. CDR3s include the opening cysteine and the closing phenylalanine or tryptophan. D genes are given only for firm matches. Not all rows give a size; the values are once, few, many and, for expanded clones, a class.

>.|TRBV5-1|TRBJ2-1|.
CASSLDPTSRRGYNEQFF
TGCGCCAGCAGCTTGGACCCTACTAGTCGAAGAGGTTACAATGAGCAGTTCTTC
>.|TRBV3-1/TRBV3-2|TRBJ1-6|.
CASSQFTGIGNSPLHF
TGTGCCAGCAGCCAATTTACCGGGATCGGCAATTCACCCCTCCACTTT
>.|TRBV3-1/TRBV3-2|TRBJ2-7|.
CASSQDWRLRF
TGTGCCAGCAGCCAAGATTGGAGACTAAGGTTC
>.|TRBV27|TRBJ1-2|.
CASSPNREFYGYTF
TGTGCCAGCAGCCCGAACCGAGAATTCTATGGCTACACCTTC
>TRBD2|TRBV7-2|TRBJ2-7|.
CASSLVAGGPYEQYF
TGTGCCAGCAGCTTAGTGGCGGGAGGGCCGTACGAGCAGTACTTC
>.|TRBV9|TRBJ1-4|.
CASGETGLNEKLFF
TGTGCCAGCGGCGAGACGGGACTAAATGAAAAACTGTTTTTT
>TRBD2|TRBV6-5|TRBJ2-5|.
CASSRRLANQETQYF
TGTGCCAGCAGTAGGCGACTAGCGAATCAAGAGACCCAGTACTTC
>.|TRBV9|TRBJ2-1|.
CASAARQFF
TGTGCCAGCGCTGCGCGGCAGTTCTTC
>TRBD1|TRBV12-3/TRBV12-4|TRBJ2-5|.
CASTPWTGETQYF
TGTGCCAGCACCCCCTGGACAGGGGAGACCCAGTACTTC
>.|TRBV6-2/TRBV6-3|TRBJ2-7|.
CASSYVTPGYEQYF
TGTGCCAGCAGTTACGTAACCCCCGGCTACGAGCAGTACTTC
>TRBD1|TRBV7-8|TRBJ1-3|.
CASSFRGRGNTIYF
TGTGCCAGCAGCTTCAGGGGGCGAGGAAACACCATATATTTT
>TRBD1|TRBV19|TRBJ2-7|.
CASSKQGQGLSEQYF
TGTGCCAGTAGTAAACAGGGACAGGGGTTGTCCGAGCAGTACTTC
>.|TRBV19|TRBJ2-7|once
CATQSGIDEQYF
TGTGCCACTCAGTCCGGGATTGACGAGCAGTACTTC
>.|TRBV18|TRBJ1-3|.
CASSPPNVPAGGNTIYF
TGTGCCAGCTCACCACCTAACGTCCCGGCGGGGGGAAACACCATATATTTT
>TRBD2|TRBV18|TRBJ2-3|.
CASSVSGGSPTTDTQYF
TGTGCCAGCTCCGTGAGTGGCGGGAGTCCCACCACAGATACGCAGTATTTT
>.|TRBV5-4|TRBJ1-2|.
CASSETTGFNYGYTF
TGTGCCAGCAGCGAAACCACAGGATTCAACTATGGCTACACCTTC
>TRBD2|TRBV2|TRBJ2-1|.
CASRQLAGVLGEQFF
TGTGCCAGCAGGCAACTAGCGGGAGTCTTGGGTGAGCAGTTCTTC
>.|TRBV5-8|TRBJ1-1|.
CASSPRGGMNTEAFF
TGTGCCAGCAGCCCCCGGGGGGGCATGAACACTGAAGCTTTCTTT
>TRBD1|TRBV6-4|TRBJ1-1|.
CASSQTGGTEAFF
TGTGCCAGCAGTCAGACAGGGGGCACTGAAGCTTTCTTT
>.|TRBV19|TRBJ2-1|.
CASSIFGTGYNEQFF
TGTGCCAGTAGTATCTTCGGTACGGGATACAATGAGCAGTTCTTC
>TRBD1|TRBV5-6|TRBJ1-3|once
CASSQTGAGSGNTIYF
TGTGCCAGCAGCCAAACAGGGGCAGGGAGTGGAAACACCATATATTTT
>.|TRBV25-1|TRBJ1-5|.
CASSEGQYQHF
TGTGCCAGCAGTGAAGGACAGTACCAGCATTTT
>TRBD2|TRBV9|TRBJ2-3|.
CASSPTSGTSTDTQYF
TGTGCCAGCTCGCCAACTAGCGGGACTAGCACAGATACGCAGTATTTT
>TRBD2|TRBV3-1/TRBV3-2|TRBJ2-7|.
CASSQDRASGYEQYF
TGTGCCAGCAGCCAAGATCGGGCTAGCGGCTACGAGCAGTACTTC
>TRBD1|TRBV27|TRBJ2-1|.
CASSLGQGAYNEQFF
TGTGCCAGCAGTTTAGGGCAGGGGGCGTACAATGAGCAGTTCTTC
>.|TRBV10-3|TRBJ2-1|.
CAISNREPAEQFF
TGTGCCATCAGTAACCGGGAACCCGCTGAGCAGTTCTTC
>.|TRBV18|TRBJ2-3|.
CASSPLRSTDTQYF
TGTGCCAGCTCACCACTCAGAAGCACAGATACGCAGTATTTT
>TRBD1|TRBV20-1|TRBJ2-1|.
CSKTGPNEQFF
TGCAGTAAGACAGGGCCCAATGAGCAGTTCTTC
>TRBD2|TRBV5-4|TRBJ2-2|once
CASSLGGLASGELFF
TGTGCCAGCAGCTTGGGGGGACTAGCATCCGGGGAGCTGTTTTTT
>TRBD1|TRBV18|TRBJ1-5|few
CASSPDRNQPQHF
TGTGCCAGCTCACCGGACAGGAATCAGCCCCAGCATTTT
>.|TRBV4-1|TRBJ1-5|.
CASSQDTLQPQHF
TGCGCCAGCAGCCAAGATACATTACAGCCCCAGCATTTT
>.|TRBV5-1|TRBJ2-7|.
CASSLQTFGEQYF
TGCGCCAGCAGTCTTCAGACTTTCGGGGAGCAGTACTTC
>.|TRBV10-3|TRBJ2-7|.
CAISSADSYEQYF
TGTGCCATCAGTTCCGCAGATTCCTACGAGCAGTACTTC
>TRBD1|TRBV11-2|TRBJ2-5|.
CASTEGQGYQETQYF
TGTGCCAGCACGGAGGGACAGGGGTACCAAGAGACCCAGTACTTC
>TRBD1|TRBV15|TRBJ2-2|.
CATSRDPTGGNTGELFF
TGTGCCACCAGCAGAGACCCCACAGGGGGGAACACCGGGGAGCTGTTTTTT
>.|TRBV12-5|TRBJ2-2|few
CASGFSPGGIGELFF
TGTGCTAGTGGTTTCTCTCCCGGCGGGATAGGGGAGCTGTTTTTT
>.|TRBV7-9|TRBJ1-6|few
CASSLGAGVDSPLHF
TGTGCCAGCAGCTTAGGTGCAGGGGTGGACTCACCCCTCCACTTT
>.|TRBV18|TRBJ1-2|.
CASSPMTGTYGYTF
TGTGCCAGCTCACCGATGACAGGAACCTATGGCTACACCTTC
>TRBD2|TRBV10-3|TRBJ2-7|.
CATTTSTNSYEQYF
TGTGCCACCACGACTAGCACAAACTCCTACGAGCAGTACTTC
>TRBD1|TRBV5-1|TRBJ1-6|.
CASSLSPRTGGASYNSPLHF
TGCGCCAGCAGCTTATCCCCCAGGACAGGGGGCGCTTCCTATAATTCACCCCTCCACTTT
>.|TRBV11-2|TRBJ2-6|.
CASSLVWGGGSGANVLTF
TGTGCCAGCAGCTTAGTCTGGGGAGGGGGGTCCGGGGCCAACGTCCTGACTTTC
>.|TRBV15|TRBJ2-6|.
CATSIFRGGANVLTF
TGTGCCACCAGCATATTCAGAGGGGGGGCCAACGTCCTGACTTTC
>TRBD2|TRBV11-2|TRBJ2-5|.
CASSFGGGGETQYF
TGTGCCAGCAGCTTTGGCGGGGGGGGAGAGACCCAGTACTTC
>TRBD2|TRBV6-5|TRBJ2-3|.
CASSYSTSREQDTQYF
TGTGCCAGCAGTTACTCGACGTCGCGGGAGCAGGATACGCAGTATTTT
>.|TRBV19|TRBJ1-1|.
CASSIGSGVAEAFF
TGTGCCAGTAGTATAGGGAGCGGGGTTGCTGAAGCTTTCTTT
>TRBD2|TRBV9|TRBJ2-7|.
CASSPRGTRGLYEQYF
TGTGCCAGCAGCCCCCGAGGGACTAGGGGACTGTACGAGCAGTACTTC
>.|TRBV5-1|TRBJ1-2|.
CASSYDRSYGYTF
TGCGCCAGCAGTTATGACAGAAGCTATGGCTACACCTTC
>.|TRBV11-3|TRBJ2-1|.
CASSIIDNEQFF
TGTGCCAGCAGCATCATAGACAATGAGCAGTTCTTC
>.|TRBV27|TRBJ1-1|.
CASSDSVNTEAFF
TGTGCCAGCAGTGACAGTGTGAACACTGAAGCTTTCTTT
>TRBD1|TRBV9|TRBJ2-2|once
CASSVGLGGDGTGELFF
TGTGCCAGCAGCGTAGGGTTAGGGGGCGATGGTACCGGGGAGCTGTTTTTT
>TRBD1|TRBV5-5|TRBJ2-7|.
CASSLGPGGYEQYF
TGTGCCAGCAGCTTGGGGCCAGGGGGCTACGAGCAGTACTTC